A selection of T cell receptor beta chains follows, all from one sample in a study of shared clonotypes between healthy human individuals. Method: immunoSEQ multiplex PCR; TCRdb's copy keeps in-frame clones and lacks some. The table shows approximately 1.5 million clones, with about 98.5% occurring only once. The sequenced sample was naive CD4+ T cells sorted from blood. Every receptor here comes from a man younger than 40 in good health. The CDR3 runs from the conserved cysteine through the conserved F or W. Fields, in order: CDR3 protein, CDR3 DNA, V gene, D gene, J gene, clone size. A D gene is named only where the DNA matches it firmly. Clone size is given for some rows only: seen once, a few or many times, or a class if the clone is expanded.

CDR3: CASSVEGHPAETQYF
DNA: TGTGCCAGCAGCGTAGAGGGACACCCGGCGGAGACCCAGTACTTC
V: TRBV9
D: NA
J: TRBJ2-5
size: NA

CDR3: CASIPGQFLSYEQYF
DNA: TGTGCCAGCATCCCGGGACAGTTCCTCTCCTACGAGCAGTACTTC
V: TRBV28
D: TRBD1
J: TRBJ2-7
size: NA

CDR3: CASSLGLTGVLGLFF
DNA: TGTGCCAGCAGCTTGGGCCTGACAGGGGTGCTTGGACTGTTTTTT
V: TRBV7-2
D: TRBD1
J: TRBJ1-4
size: NA

CDR3: CASSEALHSEFF
DNA: TGTGCCAGCAGTGAAGCCTTACACTCCGAGTTCTTC
V: TRBV2
D: NA
J: TRBJ2-1
size: once

CDR3: CSVVLASGRPSSYNEQFF
DNA: TGCAGCGTTGTGTTGGCTAGCGGGAGACCCAGCTCCTACAATGAGCAGTTCTTC
V: TRBV29-1
D: TRBD2
J: TRBJ2-1
size: once

CDR3: CASRNRGTYEQYF
DNA: TGTGCCAGCAGGAACAGGGGGACCTACGAGCAGTACTTC
V: TRBV7-9
D: TRBD1
J: TRBJ2-7
size: NA

CDR3: CASSPLASLGTDTQYF
DNA: TGTGCCAGCAGCCCACTAGCCAGTTTGGGCACAGATACGCAGTATTTT
V: TRBV5-5
D: NA
J: TRBJ2-3
size: NA

CDR3: CATSREGVGETQYF
DNA: TGTGCCACCAGCAGAGAAGGGGTTGGGGAGACCCAGTACTTC
V: TRBV15
D: NA
J: TRBJ2-5
size: once

CDR3: CASSPAIRSEETQYF
DNA: TGTGCCAGCAGCCCCGCGATCCGGAGCGAGGAGACCCAGTACTTC
V: TRBV5-4
D: NA
J: TRBJ2-5
size: NA

CDR3: CASQPTPPGFDGYTF
DNA: TGCGCCAGCCAACCGACCCCCCCAGGGTTCGATGGCTACACCTTC
V: TRBV5-1
D: NA
J: TRBJ1-2
size: NA

CDR3: CASRAGTGDPYEQYF
DNA: TGTGCCAGCAGAGCCGGGACAGGGGACCCCTACGAGCAGTACTTC
V: TRBV6-5
D: TRBD1
J: TRBJ2-7
size: NA

CDR3: CASSEYRGYGYTF
DNA: TGTGCCAGCAGTGAATATCGGGGCTATGGCTACACCTTC
V: TRBV25-1
D: NA
J: TRBJ1-2
size: NA

CDR3: CASSVAGGRAITDTQYF
DNA: TGTGCCAGCAGCGTAGCAGGCGGGAGGGCCATCACAGATACGCAGTATTTT
V: TRBV9
D: TRBD2
J: TRBJ2-3
size: once

CDR3: CASSNGDSQETQYF
DNA: TGCGCCAGCAGCAATGGGGACAGCCAAGAGACCCAGTACTTC
V: TRBV5-1
D: TRBD1
J: TRBJ2-5
size: once

CDR3: CASSLPGDYGYTF
DNA: TGTGCCAGCAGCCTCCCGGGGGACTATGGCTACACCTTC
V: TRBV28
D: NA
J: TRBJ1-2
size: NA